A selection of T cell receptor beta chains follows, all from one sample in a study of T-cell reconstitution after alpha-beta-depleted transplantation in children. TCRdb recomputed calls from the PCR reads with MiXCR, one row per CDR3 protein. The sample yields about a million distinct CDR3 sequences, about 31% seen once. Source: PBMCs, mostly from graft donor cells, taken 360 days after TCRalphabeta/CD19-depleted stem cell transplant. These receptors were obtained from a boy in the first two years of life who had a stem cell transplant for SCID, so the T cells may come from the graft donor. The CDR3 runs from the conserved cysteine through the conserved F or W. D genes are given only for firm matches. Size is omitted from some rows. Given values are once, few, many or a class for expanded clones.

>.|.|TRBV12-3/TRBV12-4|TRBJ1-1
CASRDKMNTEAFF
TGTGCCAGCCGGGACAAGATGAACACTGAAGCTTTCTTT
>.|.|TRBV12-3/TRBV12-4|TRBJ1-5
CASTSTDSNQPQHF
TGTGCCAGCACCTCAACAGATTCTAATCAGCCCCAGCATTTT
>few|TRBD1|TRBV24-1|TRBJ2-3
CATSDSIGGQGNTDTQYF
TGTGCCACCAGTGATTCCATCGGGGGACAGGGAAACACAGATACGCAGTATTTT
>few|TRBD1|TRBV20-1|TRBJ2-7
CSASYYPSKGALSYEQYF
TGCAGTGCTAGTTATTATCCGAGCAAGGGGGCCCTCTCCTACGAGCAGTACTTC
>.|TRBD2|TRBV20-1|TRBJ2-1
CSARGGGAHNEQFF
TGCAGTGCTAGAGGCGGGGGGGCCCACAATGAGCAGTTCTTC
>few|.|TRBV5-6|TRBJ2-5
CASSGLYRHRDLQETQYF
TGTGCCAGCAGCGGGTTATATCGTCACCGGGATTTACAAGAGACCCAGTACTTC
>few|.|TRBV5-1|TRBJ1-1
CASSLEYAGTNTEAFF
TGCGCCAGCAGCTTGGAGTATGCAGGGACGAACACTGAAGCTTTCTTT
>.|TRBD2|TRBV11-2|TRBJ2-5
CASILVEGSGGRGETQYF
TGTGCCAGCATCTTAGTCGAGGGTAGCGGGGGCAGGGGAGAGACCCAGTACTTC
>.|.|TRBV5-5|TRBJ2-7
CASSPTTGDLSYEQYF
TGTGCCAGCAGCCCAACCACAGGAGATCTCTCCTACGAGCAGTACTTC
>.|.|TRBV12-3/TRBV12-4|TRBJ1-1
CASSYLMAQNTEAFF
TGTGCCAGCAGCTACCTAATGGCGCAGAACACTGAAGCTTTCTTT
>few|.|TRBV20-1|TRBJ1-5
CSARSGNSNQPQHF
TGCAGTGCTAGGAGCGGGAATAGCAATCAGCCCCAGCATTTT
>few|TRBD1|TRBV6-5|TRBJ1-6
CASSYSRGQGVSPLHF
TGTGCCAGCAGTTACTCTAGGGGACAGGGAGTTTCACCCCTCCACTTT
>.|.|TRBV2|TRBJ2-1
CASSENWTVPRGVF
TGTGCCAGCAGTGAAAACTGGACAGTCCCTCGCGGGGTCTTC
>once|TRBD2|TRBV12-3/TRBV12-4|TRBJ2-3
CASSFSSGGRDTQYF
TGTGCCAGCAGTTTTTCTAGCGGGGGTCGAGATACGCAGTATTTT
>few|.|TRBV4-1|TRBJ2-4
CASSPPGTGGAKNIQYF
TGCGCCAGCAGCCCCCCCGGGACCGGCGGGGCCAAAAACATTCAGTACTTC
>.|.|TRBV6-2/TRBV6-3|TRBJ2-3
CASSYMHTQYF
TGTGCCAGCAGTTACATGCATACGCAGTATTTT
>.|.|TRBV20-1|TRBJ2-3
CSASYRNTDTQYF
TGCAGTGCTAGCTATCGGAACACAGATACGCAGTATTTT
>few|TRBD1|TRBV12-3/TRBV12-4|TRBJ1-1
CASSLYRGRGFAEAFF
TGTGCCAGCAGTCTTTACAGGGGGCGGGGGTTCGCTGAAGCTTTCTTT
>.|.|TRBV7-9|TRBJ2-2
CASSPSGRPNTGELFF
TGTGCCAGCAGCCCTTCGGGGCGGCCGAACACCGGGGAGCTGTTTTTT
>.|.|TRBV6-1|TRBJ1-1
CASRQTLQGSEAFF
TGTGCCAGCAGGCAAACCCTACAGGGTTCCGAAGCTTTCTTT
>few|.|TRBV5-1|TRBJ2-3
CASSEGVVTDTQYF
TGCGCCAGCAGTGAAGGGGTGGTCACAGATACGCAGTATTTT
>.|.|TRBV29-1|TRBJ1-1
CSVEEAGSINTEAFF
TGCAGCGTTGAAGAGGCAGGGAGTATTAACACTGAAGCTTTCTTT
>.|.|TRBV12-3/TRBV12-4|TRBJ1-1
CASSNHSELKAFF
TGTGCCAGCAGCAATCACAGTGAACTTAAAGCTTTCTTT
>.|.|TRBV5-1|TRBJ2-3
CASSLGLAFTDTQYF
TGCGCCAGCAGCTTGGGGCTAGCCTTCACAGATACGCAGTATTTT
>.|TRBD2|TRBV29-1|TRBJ2-1
CSVPLAGDGDEQFF
TGCAGCGTGCCACTAGCGGGGGATGGCGATGAGCAGTTCTTC
>.|.|TRBV19|TRBJ2-3
CASSRTVHTDTQYF
TGTGCCAGTAGTAGGACGGTCCACACAGATACGCAGTATTTT
>once|.|TRBV20-1|TRBJ1-2
CSARDLEVAKGPGYTF
TGCAGTGCTAGAGATCTAGAGGTGGCGAAGGGTCCGGGCTACACCTTC
>.|.|TRBV5-1|TRBJ2-3
CASSPGRITDTQYF
TGCGCCAGCAGCCCCGGACGGATCACAGATACGCAGTATTTT
>.|.|TRBV12-3/TRBV12-4|TRBJ2-2
CASTTGRELFF
TGTGCCAGCACCACGGGACGGGAGCTGTTTTTT
>.|.|TRBV11-2|TRBJ1-1
CASSLEPQGNTEAFF
TGTGCCAGCAGCTTAGAACCCCAGGGCAACACTGAAGCTTTCTTT
>few|.|TRBV12-3/TRBV12-4|TRBJ1-4
CASSLEAGRKLFF
TGTGCCAGCAGTTTAGAGGCAGGGCGAAAACTGTTTTTT
>few|TRBD2|TRBV5-1|TRBJ2-1
CASSSIAGGIYNEQFF
TGCGCCAGCAGCAGTATAGCGGGGGGGATATACAATGAGCAGTTCTTC
>.|TRBD2|TRBV2|TRBJ2-7
CASRGLAGTYEQYF
TGTGCCAGCAGGGGGCTAGCGGGGACCTACGAGCAGTACTTC
>.|.|TRBV6-2/TRBV6-3|TRBJ1-1
CASRRAQNTEAFF
TGTGCCAGCAGGAGGGCGCAGAACACTGAAGCTTTCTTT
>.|.|TRBV27|TRBJ2-3
CASSPNFAVTDTQYF
TGTGCCAGCAGTCCCAATTTTGCAGTCACAGATACGCAGTATTTT
>.|.|TRBV12-3/TRBV12-4|TRBJ1-5
CASSFVGIQPQHF
TGTGCCAGCAGTTTTGTAGGGATTCAGCCCCAGCATTTT
>few|.|TRBV2|TRBJ1-6
CASSAQTVYNSPLHF
TGTGCCAGCAGTGCCCAGACAGTCTATAATTCACCCCTCCACTTT
>.|.|TRBV7-2|TRBJ2-2
CASSLFPGLANTGELFF
TGTGCCAGCAGCTTATTCCCGGGACTTGCCAACACCGGGGAGCTGTTTTTT
>.|TRBD1|TRBV6-2/TRBV6-3|TRBJ2-6
CASSARDRGRGANVLTF
TGTGCCAGCAGTGCCCGGGACAGGGGCAGGGGGGCCAACGTCCTGACTTTC
>.|.|TRBV7-9|TRBJ2-1
CASSLWQGTYNEQFF
TGTGCCAGCAGCTTATGGCAGGGAACCTACAATGAGCAGTTCTTC
>.|.|TRBV20-1|TRBJ2-1
CSAARDEQFF
TGCAGTGCCGCTAGGGATGAGCAGTTCTTC